The 9 T cell receptor beta chains below come from one sample, sequenced in a study of shared clonotypes between healthy human individuals. Produced via immunoSEQ multiplex PCR; TCRdb's table is partial and in-frame only. This sample has some 510,000 clones; less than 85% occur once, and the top ten carry 10% to 15%. Sequences were obtained from PBMCs. The receptors stem from a woman aged 40 to 50 in good health. Some clones in this sample may be carry-over from other donors' samples.

As for this clone: A far bigger clonotype differs at one base, so this is likely a read error. The DNA of the CDR3 is TGCACCAGCAGTGAGTATGGCTTGCCCCTCAATGAGCAGTTCTTC. This sequence encodes CTSSEYGLPLNEQFF. The chain is built from TRBV10-2 and TRBJ2-1; D call uncertain. CDR3 length equals 15 residues. Germline V gives CDR1 WSHSY, CDR2 SAAADI.

In the case of this clone: In the same sample, other DNA sequences code for this CDR3. The chain recombines TRBV5-1 with TRBJ2-2, with D hard to call. The V end was cut by 0 bases, the J end by 5 bases, with 5 bases between. Germline lookup yields CDR1 SGHRS and CDR2 YFSETQ. The CDR3 loop spans 13 amino acids. CDR3 loop: CASSLVGTGELFF. The CDR3 DNA reads as TGCGCCAGCAGCTTGGTCGGGACCGGGGAGCTGTTTTTT. The whole variable domain, remainder taken from reference TRBV5-1 and TRBJ2-2, is KAGVTQTPRYLIKTRGQQVTLSCSPISGHRSVSWYQQTPGQGLQFLFEYFSETQRNKGNFPGRFSGRQFSNSRSEMNVSTLELGDSALYLCASSLVGTGELFFGEGSRLTVL.

This chain uses TRBV19 with TRBJ1-1, with 8 bases identical to TRBD1. Germline CDR1 reads LNHDA; CDR2 reads SQIVND (reference sequence). Trimming took 10 bases from V and 1 from J; bases not matched to a gene: 11. The CDR3 has 15 amino acids. This chain's CDR3 is CAKWARTGKNTEAFF. CDR3 sequence (DNA): TGTGCCAAGTGGGCCCGGACAGGGAAGAACACTGAAGCTTTCTTT.

The CDR3 DNA sequence: TGTGCCAGCACCAAAACGGGACAGGGGAACACTGAAGCTTTCTTT. It encodes CASTKTGQGNTEAFF. The chain employs TRBV6-5 and TRBJ1-1; 9 bases fit TRBD1. The CDR3 is 15 amino acids. V gave up 7 bases and J gave up 1 base; unmatched junction bases: 7. In germline, CDR1 is MNHEY, CDR2 SVGAGI.

The chain has TRBV5-1 and TRBJ2-2, with TRBD2 identical over 7 bases. The germline V gene encodes CDR1 SGHRS and CDR2 YFSETQ. V lost 3 bases to trimming and J lost 2 bases; unmatched junction nucleotides: 4. The CDR3 length is 15 residues. The CDR3 spells CASSSTAGNTGELFF. The CDR3 region has the DNA TGCGCCAGCAGCTCCACAGCGGGAAACACCGGGGAGCTGTTTTTT.

V gene TRBV5-3 combines with J gene TRBJ1-4; D remains unclear. TRBV5-3 has ORF status, its function being uncertain. Trimming removed 4 bases at V and 0 bases at J, with 10 bases between. CDR3 size: 15 residues. The CDR3 region is CARSRFVATNEKLFF. CDR3 nucleotides: TGTGCCAGAAGCCGCTTTGTTGCAACTAATGAAAAACTGTTTTTT.

This chain uses TRBV5-1 with TRBJ2-6, with TRBD1 matching 7 bases. The germline V gene encodes CDR1 SGHRS and CDR2 YFSETQ. The junction had 4 bases not matched to a gene; V was cut back by 4 bases and J by 0 bases. This CDR3 is built from 16 residues. DNA for the CDR3: TGCGCCAGCAGCCTGACAGGGCCCTCTGGGGCCAACGTCCTGACTTTC. Protein product: CASSLTGPSGANVLTF.

The gene calls are TRBV7-8 and TRBJ2-5; 10 bases are shared with TRBD2. The germline V gene encodes CDR1 SGHVS and CDR2 FQNEAQ. V was clipped by 2 bases and J by 4 bases; unmatched bases: 4. This CDR3 region has 15 residues. The DNA for the CDR3 is TGTGCCAGCAGCTTACTAGCGGGAGTTGGAGAGACCCAGTACTTC. It yields the protein CASSLLAGVGETQYF.

The rearrangement links TRBV5-1 to TRBJ2-2, with TRBD2 as a possible D gene (6 bases). V was shortened by 1 base and J by 7 bases, with 11 bases between the two germline ends. Per the germline V gene, CDR1 is SGHRS and CDR2 is YFSETQ. The CDR3 is 14 residues long. The CDR3 coding sequence is TGCGCCAGCAGCTTGACGGGAGTTGTCGGGGAGCTGTTTTTT. Protein product: CASSLTGVVGELFF.